This T cell receptor (beta chain) was captured by sequencing in a study of Ad26.COV2.S vaccination and SARS-CoV-2 variants. Looking at the study overall: Once, or twice with 56 days between doses, Ad26.COV2.S was given intramuscularly.

Treatment specified: around 19 received Ad26.COV2.S at low or high dose, single or two shots; about 5 received placebo; per-sample allocation not given. The samples date from day 63 after the first vaccine or placebo injection. TCRdb's table, derived via immunoSEQ multiplex PCR, lists solely in-frame clones and lacks some. The sample records roughly 320,000 clones, around 85% being singletons. The CDR3 extends over 15 amino acids. J lost 1 base, V lost 6 bases, and 2 bases had no gene match. CDR1 is MDHEN and CDR2 is SYDVKM in the germline V gene. The origin of this receptor is a person aged 18-65 years who received the Ad26.COV2.S COVID-19 vaccine or a placebo. V gene TRBV28 combines with J gene TRBJ2-6; TRBD1 matches 8 bases. Sequenced here: peripheral blood, sampled in a trial of Ad26.COV2.S vaccine versus placebo. The CDR3 DNA reads as TGTGCCAGCAGGGACAGGGCTTCTGGGGCCAACGTCCTGACTTTC. Translating it yields CASRDRASGANVLTF.